The rows below give T cell receptor beta chains drawn from one sample of a study of shared clonotypes between healthy human individuals. Sequencing was performed with immunoSEQ multiplex PCR; in TCRdb, only in-frame clones are kept and a portion is missing. Among 110,000 or so clones listed, about 70% were seen once. The source material was memory CD8+ T cells sorted from blood. The source of these receptors is a woman aged 25 to 39 in good health. Each CDR3 is given with its conserved first and last residue. The D gene is left open where the match is weak. Rows may omit the clone size; those that give it use once, few, many or a size class.

clone size	J gene	D gene	V gene	CDR3 protein	CDR3 DNA
-	TRBJ2-3	-	TRBV5-1	CASSSGGAPGTDTQYF	TGCGCCAGCAGCTCGGGTGGGGCCCCCGGCACAGATACGCAGTATTTT
many	TRBJ1-1	-	TRBV19	CASSLYSGQNTEAFF	TGTGCCAGTAGTCTATACTCAGGGCAGAACACTGAAGCTTTCTTT
once	TRBJ2-1	TRBD1	TRBV7-7	CASSPTGGWDEQFF	TGTGCCAGCAGTCCAACAGGGGGCTGGGATGAGCAGTTCTTC
-	TRBJ2-3	-	TRBV9	CASSVVSTDTQYF	TGTGCCAGCAGCGTAGTTAGCACAGATACGCAGTATTTT
-	TRBJ1-2	TRBD1	TRBV28	CASWTGDFGGYTF	TGTGCCAGCTGGACAGGGGATTTTGGCGGCTACACCTTC
-	TRBJ2-1	-	TRBV2	CASSSGKYYNEQFF	TGTGCCAGCAGCAGTGGGAAATACTACAATGAGCAGTTCTTC
-	TRBJ2-7	-	TRBV28	CASSSPEERHSYEQYF	TGTGCCAGCAGTTCCCCCGAGGAGCGACACTCCTACGAGCAGTACTTC
-	TRBJ2-5	-	TRBV13	CASSLGQNQETQYF	TGTGCCAGCAGCTTAGGACAGAACCAAGAGACCCAGTACTTC
-	TRBJ2-7	TRBD2	TRBV2	CASSPLTSEIYEQYF	TGTGCCAGCAGCCCCCTCACTAGCGAAATCTACGAGCAGTACTTC
-	TRBJ2-7	TRBD2	TRBV5-1	CASSLNPSGRLAQYF	TGCGCCAGCAGCTTGAACCCTAGCGGGAGGTTGGCGCAGTACTTC
few	TRBJ1-1	-	TRBV6-5	CASSSLAGAGNTEAFF	TGTGCCAGCAGTTCTCTAGCAGGGGCGGGGAACACTGAAGCTTTCTTT
few	TRBJ2-1	TRBD2	TRBV14	CASSPRSGTSGSYEQFF	TGTGCCAGCAGCCCTCGCTCCGGGACTAGCGGGAGCTATGAGCAGTTCTTC
-	TRBJ2-1	TRBD2	TRBV5-6	CASSLVGGGPHEQFF	TGTGCCAGCAGCTTGGTTGGGGGAGGGCCACATGAGCAGTTCTTC
once	TRBJ2-1	-	TRBV19	CASSMDRDSGYNEQFF	TGTGCCAGTAGTATGGATAGAGACAGTGGCTACAATGAGCAGTTCTTC
few	TRBJ2-2	-	TRBV12-2	CASRLEVAGGRELFF	TGTGCAAGTCGCTTAGAAGTAGCGGGAGGTCGGGAGCTGTTTTTT
-	TRBJ2-2	TRBD2	TRBV11-2	CASSLSGRHTGELFF	TGTGCCAGCAGCTTAAGCGGGAGGCACACCGGGGAGCTGTTTTTT
-	TRBJ2-2	-	TRBV11-2	CASSFGRNTGELFF	TGTGCCAGCAGCTTTGGTCGGAACACCGGGGAGCTGTTTTTT
-	TRBJ1-1	-	TRBV19	CASSIGGGNTEAFF	TGTGCCAGTAGTATAGGCGGGGGGAACACTGAAGCTTTCTTT
few	TRBJ1-6	-	TRBV7-9	CASSLASANSPLHF	TGTGCCAGCAGCTTGGCGTCAGCTAATTCACCCCTCCACTTT
-	TRBJ2-2	-	TRBV7-3	CASSPRSYTGELFF	TGTGCCAGCAGCCCTCGATCCTACACCGGGGAGCTGTTTTTT
-	TRBJ2-1	-	TRBV6-1	CASNLGGAPQFF	TGTGCCAGCAACCTTGGGGGAGCCCCGCAGTTCTTC
many	TRBJ1-5	-	TRBV6-1	CASSGGDFSQPQHF	TGTGCCAGCAGTGGAGGAGACTTTAGCCAGCCCCAGCATTTT
-	TRBJ2-3	-	TRBV15	CATSRNGGVTDTQYF	TGTGCCACCAGCAGGAACGGTGGGGTCACAGATACGCAGTATTTT
few	TRBJ2-7	-	TRBV11-2	CASRSTLYEQYF	TGTGCCAGCAGGTCGACACTCTACGAGCAGTACTTC
-	TRBJ1-5	-	TRBV4-1	CASSQVWVAQPQHF	TGCGCCAGCAGCCAAGTGTGGGTCGCTCAGCCCCAGCATTTT
-	TRBJ1-5	-	TRBV6-4	CASSESSNQPQHF	TGTGCCAGCAGTGAGTCTAGCAATCAGCCCCAGCATTTT
-	TRBJ2-1	-	TRBV7-8	CASGRQHNEQFF	TGTGCCAGCGGACGCCAGCACAATGAGCAGTTCTTC
-	TRBJ2-2	-	TRBV5-5	CASSFLAGELFF	TGTGCCAGCAGCTTCCTCGCCGGGGAGCTGTTTTTT
-	TRBJ2-7	TRBD1	TRBV27	CASSYGQGGYEQYF	TGTGCCAGCAGCTACGGACAGGGGGGCTACGAGCAGTACTTC
-	TRBJ2-7	TRBD1	TRBV6-6	CASSDWTGLRAVF	TGTGCCAGCAGTGACTGGACAGGGCTACGAGCAGTCTTC
-	TRBJ1-1	-	TRBV27	CASSSRGGSNTEAFF	TGTGCCAGCAGTTCAAGGGGCGGGAGTAACACTGAAGCTTTCTTT
many	TRBJ2-1	TRBD2	TRBV6-1	CASTDKLAGSNEQFF	TGTGCCAGCACCGACAAACTAGCGGGAAGCAATGAGCAGTTCTTC
-	TRBJ2-7	TRBD2	TRBV4-1	CASSPGLAPSYEQYF	TGCGCCAGCAGCCCGGGACTAGCTCCCTCCTACGAGCAGTACTTC
-	TRBJ2-2	TRBD1	TRBV25-1	CASSLDRGYGELFF	TGTGCCAGCAGTCTTGACAGGGGTTACGGGGAGCTGTTTTTT
-	TRBJ2-3	TRBD2	TRBV6-5	CASSYTWEGPHTQYF	TGTGCCAGCAGTTACACGTGGGAGGGCCCGCATACGCAGTATTTT
-	TRBJ2-7	-	TRBV7-8	CASSFGGESGEQYF	TGTGCCAGCAGCTTTGGGGGAGAGTCGGGCGAGCAGTACTTC
many	TRBJ2-7	TRBD1	TRBV15	CATSTGQGYEQYF	TGTGCCACCAGTACAGGACAGGGCTACGAGCAGTACTTC
-	TRBJ2-1	-	TRBV9	CASSVARESYNEQFF	TGTGCCAGCAGCGTAGCCAGGGAATCCTACAATGAGCAGTTCTTC
-	TRBJ2-7	TRBD1	TRBV28	CAIRRQGATYEQYF	TGTGCCATCCGCCGACAGGGGGCGACGTACGAGCAGTACTTC
few	TRBJ2-1	-	TRBV30	CAVEWVSYNEQFF	TGTGCTGTGGAGTGGGTCTCCTACAATGAGCAGTTCTTC
-	TRBJ2-7	TRBD2	TRBV6-5	CASSYGREGHEQYF	TGTGCCAGCAGTTACGGGCGGGAGGGCCACGAGCAGTACTTC